These 8 T cell receptor beta chains were all obtained from the same sample, sequenced in a study of blood T cell repertoires in COVID-19. Method: immunoSEQ multiplex PCR; TCRdb's copy keeps in-frame clones and lacks some. The sample has approximately 190,000 clones, about 86% seen once. Sample: PBMCs or T cells enriched from blood (not recorded which). Source of these receptors: a woman aged 35 to 49 in a cohort exposed to, infected with or recovered from COVID-19 (not recorded which).

This clone came up once. This chain joins TRBV7-8 and TRBJ1-4; tentative D call: TRBD1 (6 bases). Germline lookup yields CDR1 SGHVS and CDR2 FQNEAQ. V lost 2 bases and J 0 bases, leaving 13 bases between the germline ends. The CDR3 has 17 amino acids. DNA for the CDR3: TGTGCCAGCAGCTTAATTGGACAGCTAGCAACTAATGAAAAACTGTTTTTT. Translating gives CASSLIGQLATNEKLFF.

The rearrangement joins TRBV7-6 to TRBJ1-5; no firm D call. Per germline, CDR1 SGHVS and CDR2 FNYEAQ. V was clipped by 2 bases and J by 4 bases, with 12 bases between them. This CDR3 region has 15 residues. The CDR3 protein is CASSLFGTANQPQHF. The CDR3 region has the DNA TGTGCCAGCAGCTTATTTGGCACAGCTAATCAGCCCCAGCATTTT.

In this sample, this clone turned up once. The rearrangement links TRBV25-1 to TRBJ2-2; 11 nucleotides agree with TRBD2. J lost 5 bases, V lost 6 bases, and 5 bases had no gene match. From germline, CDR1 is MGHDK and CDR2 SYGVNS. This CDR3 comprises 15 residues. The chain's CDR3 is CASSASGGFTGELFF. The CDR3 nucleotides read TGTGCCAGCAGCGCTAGCGGGGGGTTTACCGGGGAGCTGTTTTTT.

This clone was picked up one time. This chain's CDR3 is CASSLGTGHEKLFF. DNA for the CDR3: TGTGCCAGCAGCTTGGGGACAGGGCACGAAAAACTGTTTTTT. V and J are TRBV7-6 and TRBJ1-4; 9 bases fit TRBD1. Germline V CDR1 and CDR2: SGHVS, FNYEAQ. Unmatched junction bases numbered 4, after V lost 3 bases and J lost 8 bases. The CDR3 is 14 residues long. The full variable domain, in which reference TRBV7-6 and TRBJ1-4 provide the parts outside the CDR3, is GAGVSQSPRYKVTKRGQDVALRCDPISGHVSLYWYRQALGQGPEFLTYFNYEAQQDKSGLPNDRFSAERPEGSISTLTIQRTEQRDSAMYRCASSLGTGHEKLFFGSGTQLSVL.

The CDR3 coding sequence is TGTGCCAGCAGCACCTACAGGGGTAATGAGCAGTTCTTC. Protein product: CASSTYRGNEQFF. The chain recombines TRBV14 with TRBJ2-1, with 7 bases aligning to TRBD1. The V and J ends lost 5 bases and 7 bases, in that order; junction bases with no gene match: 5. CDR1 SGHDN and CDR2 FVKESK come from the germline V gene. This CDR3 contains 13 residues.

The genes are TRBV3-1 (or the pseudogene TRBV3-2) and TRBJ1-1, with TRBD1 matching over 7 bases. Trimming removed 0 bases from V and 4 bases from J; junction bases left unmatched: 5. The CDR3 has 15 amino acids. The germline V gene has CDR1 LGHDT and CDR2 YNNKEL (reference sequence). The CDR3 here is CASSQDGGGPTEAFF. The CDR3 region has the DNA TGTGCCAGCAGCCAAGATGGAGGGGGCCCCACTGAAGCTTTCTTT.

This chain links TRBV7-2 with TRBJ1-4; 9 positions agree with TRBD1. Germline V gene lookup returns CDR1 SGHTA and CDR2 FQGNSA. The CDR3 loop spans 16 amino acids. V was pared by 5 bases and J by 10 bases, with 14 bases of the junction left unmatched. The DNA for the CDR3 is TGTGCCAGCAGCCCTGGTCTAGGACAGGGGTTTCGAAAACTGTTTTTT. This sequence encodes CASSPGLGQGFRKLFF.

This chain uses TRBV5-4 with TRBJ2-5; D not certain. Between the trimmed V and J ends, which lost 9 bases and 1 base, there was a span of 16 bases. The CDR3 contains 14 residues. The germline V gene encodes CDR1 SGHNT and CDR2 YYREEE (reference sequence). The CDR3 DNA sequence: TGTGCCACCTCGACTCCCAGAAGCCAAGAGACCCAGTACTTC. Translation gives CATSTPRSQETQYF.